This T cell receptor beta chain originates from a study of T cell changes during pregnancy in multiple sclerosis. Repertoires were generated with immunoSEQ multiplex PCR, while TCRdb's copy carries only in-frame clones and drops some. The profile covers 55,000 to 70,000 clones, with around 90% appearing a single time and approximately 1.3% taken by the ten largest. Germline CDR1 and CDR2: LNHDA and SQIVND (reference sequence). The CDR3 is 15 residues long. After removal of 8 bases from V and 8 bases from J, the junction contained 17 bases not matched to a gene. This TCR derives from a female donor in good health, enrolled as a control in a pregnancy study. This chain links TRBV19 with TRBJ1-2; 7 nucleotides align to TRBD1. Material: peripheral blood, obtained in the third trimester of pregnancy. CDR3 in DNA: TGTGCCAGTCGTCCGGGACAGATGATGGAGTTGGGCTACACCTTC. It yields the protein CASRPGQMMELGYTF.